Below, 27 T cell receptor beta chains from the same sample are listed, as sequenced in a study of cytomegalovirus exposure and HLA in healthy donors. Clones were sequenced by immunoSEQ multiplex PCR, and TCRdb holds only the in-frame ones, with some missing. The sample lists about 240,000 clones, approximately 84% occurring once. The sample comprised PBMCs. These receptors were collected from a woman in her thirties in good health and CMV-seropositive.

The chain carries TRBV19 and TRBJ1-5, with D possibly being TRBD1 (5 bases). V lost 2 bases and J lost 10, with 18 bases in between. The CDR3 runs 15 residues. Germline values: CDR1 LNHDA, CDR2 SQIVND (reference sequence). In DNA form, the CDR3 reads TGTGCCAGTAGTATAAGGGACGCCGGGGGATTTCCCCAGCATTTT. This sequence encodes CASSIRDAGGFPQHF.

The chain carries TRBV6-5 and TRBJ2-2; 8 bases fit TRBD2. The junction had 4 bases not matched to a gene; V was cut back by 2 bases and J by 5 bases. This CDR3 comprises 15 residues. Germline-derived CDR1 and CDR2 are MNHEY and SVGAGI. CDR3 sequence (DNA): TGTGCCAGCAGTTACGCGGGAGGAGGGACCGGGGAGCTGTTTTTT. Amino acids: CASSYAGGGTGELFF.

The rearrangement links TRBV6-6 to TRBJ1-2, with D hard to call. V gave up 2 bases and J gave up 13 bases, with 14 bases separating them. Germline lookup yields CDR1 MNHNY and CDR2 SVGAGI (reference sequence). The CDR3 covers 12 residues. Here the CDR3 reads CASSYTTEGVTF. CDR3 DNA sequence: TGTGCCAGCAGTTACACAACGGAGGGAGTCACCTTC.

The rearrangement joins TRBV7-3 to TRBJ1-1; 11 nucleotides line up with TRBD1. This CDR3 has 15 residues. The junction had 5 bases not matched to a gene; V was cut back by 5 bases and J by 3 bases. The germline gives CDR1 SGHTA, CDR2 FQGTGA. The chain's CDR3 is CASSPQGQGDTEAFF. For the CDR3, the DNA is TGTGCCAGCAGCCCCCAGGGACAGGGGGACACTGAAGCTTTCTTT.

The chain is built from TRBV19 and TRBJ2-3; TRBD2 aligns across 11 bases. The CDR3 is 20 amino acids. Losses at the gene ends were 6 bases for V and 2 bases for J; bases not matched to a gene: 19. CDR1 LNHDA and CDR2 SQIVND come from the germline V gene (reference sequence). CDR3 amino acids: CASSTIGGLALAGDTDTQYF. The CDR3 DNA is TGTGCCAGTAGCACCATTGGGGGCTTGGCACTAGCGGGAGACACAGATACGCAGTATTTT. The full variable domain, in which reference TRBV19 and TRBJ2-3 provide the parts outside the CDR3, is DGGITQSPKYLFRKEGQNVTLSCEQNLNHDAMYWYRQDPGQGLRLIYYSQIVNDFQKGDIAEGYSVSREKKESFPLTVTSAQKNPTAFYLCASSTIGGLALAGDTDTQYFGPGTRLTVL.

This clone was observed a handful of times. The rearrangement links TRBV10-1 to TRBJ2-4; D ambiguous. The V and J ends lost 3 bases and 0 bases respectively, with 6 bases between them. CDR3 size: 14 residues. Germline lookup yields CDR1 WNHNN and CDR2 SYGVQD (reference sequence). CDR3 DNA sequence: TGCGCCAGCAGTGATACAGAAGCCAAAAACATTCAGTACTTC. Protein sequence: CASSDTEAKNIQYF.

The chain links TRBV5-1 to TRBJ1-1; no clear D gene. The V end was cut by 1 base, the J end by 3 bases, with 10 bases between. CDR1 and CDR2 from the germline V gene are SGHRS and YFSETQ. The CDR3 covers 14 residues. The CDR3 protein is CASSLYPEDTEAFF. CDR3 coding DNA: TGCGCCAGCAGCTTGTATCCAGAAGACACTGAAGCTTTCTTT.

This clone was seen only once. The gene calls are TRBV5-1 and TRBJ1-2, with 7 bases aligning to TRBD1. V lost 2 bases, J lost 8 bases, and 6 bases stayed unmatched. The CDR3 spans 13 residues. In germline, CDR1 is SGHRS, CDR2 YFSETQ. CDR3 amino acids: CASSLDRDVGYTF. CDR3 bases: TGCGCCAGCAGCTTAGACAGGGATGTCGGCTACACCTTC.

The rearrangement links TRBV20-1 to TRBJ2-7; maybe TRBD2 (5 bases). The length of the CDR3 is 11 residues. Germline assignment: CDR1 DFQATT and CDR2 SNEGSKA (reference sequence). Trimming pared 5 bases from V and 2 bases from J, leaving 7 bases between. CDR3: CSAPGTYEQYF. Here the CDR3 DNA reads TGCAGTGCTCCCGGGACCTACGAGCAGTACTTC.

The rearrangement joins TRBV5-4 to TRBJ2-2; TRBD1 matches at 11 bases. The CDR3 runs to 15 residues. V trimming: 2 bases; J trimming: 6 bases; junction bases outside the gene matches: 3. Germline values: CDR1 SGHNT, CDR2 YYREEE (reference sequence). In DNA, the CDR3 is TGTGCCAGCAGCTTCGGACAGGGGGCTTCCGGGGAGCTGTTTTTT. Its protein is CASSFGQGASGELFF.

The chain joins TRBV5-1 to TRBJ2-3; D is undetermined. Trimming cost V 1 base and J 6 bases, with 9 bases left between them. This CDR3 comprises 13 residues. Germline loops: CDR1 SGHRS, CDR2 YFSETQ. The CDR3 DNA sequence: TGCGCCAGCAGCTTGACAACCTCCGATACGCAGTATTTT. This translates into CASSLTTSDTQYF.

The chain combines TRBV6-1 with TRBJ2-2; D ambiguous. Germline CDR1 MNHNS, CDR2 SASEGT. The V end lost 5 bases, the J end lost 4 bases, and 11 bases lay between the germline ends. CDR3 length: 14 amino acids. CDR3 in DNA: TGTGCCAGCAGTCCCTTCAGGTTCACCGGGGAGCTGTTTTTT. Translated: CASSPFRFTGELFF.

The genes are TRBV6-6 and TRBJ1-5; 10 nucleotides align to TRBD1. The CDR3 loop spans 15 amino acids. CDR1 is MNHNY, CDR2 SVGAGI, per germline (reference sequence). Losses at the gene ends were 6 bases for V and 6 bases for J; bases not matched to a gene: 8. CDR3 sequence: CASSYQGQGFQPQHF. CDR3 sequence (DNA): TGTGCCAGCAGCTACCAGGGACAGGGGTTTCAGCCCCAGCATTTT.

Comments on this clone: The sample has other DNA sequences that encode this CDR3 too. The chain couples TRBV7-6 to TRBJ2-3; D gene ambiguous. Trimming removed 5 bases at V and 1 base at J, with 10 bases between. The CDR3 has 14 amino acids. CDR1 is SGHVS, CDR2 FNYEAQ, per germline. The CDR3 region has the DNA TGTGCCAGCAGCCTCACCGGAGGCACAGATACGCAGTATTTT. It encodes CASSLTGGTDTQYF.

The chain combines TRBV30 with TRBJ2-2; TRBD2 is a possible D gene (5 bases). Germline lookup yields CDR1 GTSNPN and CDR2 SVGIG (reference sequence). The CDR3 has 13 residues. V lost 3 bases and J 4 bases, leaving 9 bases between the germline ends. CDR3 amino acids: CAWRDFTTGELFF. Here the CDR3 DNA reads TGTGCCTGGAGGGACTTTACCACCGGGGAGCTGTTTTTT.

The V gene is TRBV6-6, the J gene TRBJ2-7; D gene ambiguous. The CDR3 runs to 12 residues. Trimming took off 3 bases at V and 5 bases at J, with 8 bases between the two ends. Germline-derived CDR1 and CDR2 are MNHNY and SVGAGI (reference sequence). Written as DNA, the CDR3 is TGTGCCAGCAGTTATATCCGGGACGAGCAGTACTTC. Its translation is CASSYIRDEQYF.

The chain is built from TRBV14 and TRBJ2-2; D gene uncertain. Looked up from germline, CDR1 is SGHDN and CDR2 is FVKESK. Trimming left V 4 bases short and J 5 bases short, with 8 bases between. CDR3 size: 13 residues. The CDR3 DNA follows: TGTGCCAGCAGCCCTCAGATAACCGGGGAGCTGTTTTTT. Protein sequence: CASSPQITGELFF. Variable domain in full (rest from reference TRBV14 and TRBJ2-2): EAGVTQFPSHSVIEKGQTVTLRCDPISGHDNLYWYRRVMGKEIKFLLHFVKESKQDESGMPNNRFLAERTGGTYSTLKVQPAELEDSGVYFCASSPQITGELFFGEGSRLTVL.

The gene calls are TRBV7-7 and TRBJ2-5; no clear D gene. Germline V gene lookup returns CDR1 SSHAT and CDR2 FNYEAQ (reference sequence). The CDR3 is 12 residues long. Deletions cut 5 bases from V and 2 bases from J, with 6 bases between. CDR3 region: CASSPTQETQYF. The CDR3 DNA is TGTGCCAGCAGCCCCACTCAAGAGACCCAGTACTTC.

The V call is TRBV28, the J call TRBJ2-7; D not resolved. The V gene lost 6 bases and the J gene lost 3 bases, with 15 bases spanning the gap. Germline values: CDR1 MDHEN, CDR2 SYDVKM. There are 14 residues in the CDR3. The CDR3 here is CASRSVAESYEQYF. The CDR3, as DNA: TGTGCCAGCAGATCCGTGGCGGAGAGCTACGAGCAGTACTTC.

The chain uses TRBV25-1 and TRBJ1-1; D might be TRBD1 (5 bases). This CDR3 has 13 residues. Germline loops: CDR1 MGHDK, CDR2 SYGVNS. V lost 6 bases and J 1 base, leaving 9 bases between the germline ends. This CDR3 reads CASSWGGNTEAFF. DNA for the CDR3: TGTGCCAGCAGCTGGGGGGGGAACACTGAAGCTTTCTTT.

The CDR3 nucleotides are TGTGCCAGCAGGGGGGGATGGGCGGGAGTCGCCTACGAGCAGTACTTC. Amino acid sequence: CASRGGWAGVAYEQYF. This chain joins TRBV27 and TRBJ2-7; 7 nucleotides align to TRBD2. Trimming took 6 bases from V and 2 from J; bases not matched to a gene: 13. The germline CDR1 and CDR2 sequences are MNHEY and SMNVEV (reference sequence). CDR3 size: 16 residues.

The CDR3, as DNA: TGTGCTAGTGGTTTGGTATTCGGCTTGGGAGAGCAGGGCAATCAGCCCCAGCATTTT. This gives the protein CASGLVFGLGEQGNQPQHF. The rearrangement uses TRBV12-5 and TRBJ1-5; D not resolved. CDR1 is LGHNT, CDR2 FRNRAP, per germline. This CDR3 has 19 residues. The V and J ends lost 0 bases and 2 bases respectively, with 20 bases between them.

The chain has TRBV11-2 and TRBJ2-1, with 8 bases that match TRBD2. The CDR3 is made up of 15 amino acids. Germline V gives CDR1 SGHAT, CDR2 FQNNGV. The trim removed 3 bases at V and 3 bases at J, leaving 4 bases unmatched. CDR3 nucleotides: TGTGCCAGCAGCTTTACTAGCGGAGGCTACAATGAGCAGTTCTTC. This gives the protein CASSFTSGGYNEQFF.

The chain is built from TRBV7-8 and TRBJ1-1; D gene ambiguous. The CDR3 covers 14 residues. V was trimmed by 2 bases and J by 1 base, leaving 8 bases between them. From germline, CDR1 is SGHVS and CDR2 FQNEAQ. CDR3: CASSLQEANTEAFF. In nucleotides, the CDR3 is TGTGCCAGCAGCTTACAGGAGGCGAACACTGAAGCTTTCTTT.

In this sample, this clone turned up a few times. CDR3 nucleotide sequence: TGTGCCAGCGATGAACAGGGTGCTGGAAACACCATATATTTT. This gives the protein CASDEQGAGNTIYF. This chain connects TRBV28 to TRBJ1-3; the D gene is possibly TRBD1 (6 bases). Looked up from germline, CDR1 is MDHEN and CDR2 is SYDVKM. Trimming left V 8 bases short and J 2 bases short, with 13 bases between. The CDR3 is 14 amino acids.

Written as DNA, the CDR3 is TGTGCCTGGAGTGTCGACAGGGTCGCCGACACCATATATTTT. Its protein product is CAWSVDRVADTIYF. V and J are TRBV30 and TRBJ1-3, with 7 bases identical to TRBD1. The V segment lost 0 bases and the J segment 8 bases; nucleotides outside the gene matches: 7. CDR3 length equals 14 residues. Germline-derived CDR1 and CDR2 are GTSNPN and SVGIG (reference sequence).

The chain combines TRBV4-1 with TRBJ1-1; D is undetermined. CDR3 length: 13 amino acids. The V end was cut by 6 bases, the J end by 1 base, with 9 bases between. Germline values: CDR1 MGHRA, CDR2 YSYEKL. CDR3 sequence: CASSYTPNTEAFF. The CDR3 region has the DNA TGCGCCAGCAGTTATACACCGAACACTGAAGCTTTCTTT.